This T cell receptor beta chain appears in the sequencing data of a study of blood T cell dynamics during melanoma immunotherapy. Findings and limits, study-wide: Unlike progressors, later disease-control patients had W3 repertoires gaining clonality or diversity.

Time point in this sample: week 3, after first cycle of checkpoint inhibitor. CDR3 length: 15 amino acids. V was pared by 9 bases and J by 0 bases, with 6 bases of the junction left unmatched. Per the germline V gene, CDR1 is LNHDA and CDR2 is SQIVND (reference sequence). Comments on this clone: Its specificity is unknown.

Method: immunoSEQ multiplex PCR; TCRdb's copy keeps in-frame clones and lacks some. The data hold tens of thousands of clones, with around four fifths observed a single time. This TCR came from a human donor with melanoma. The source material was blood, sampled from a patient treated with checkpoint blockade. The gene calls are TRBV19 and TRBJ2-2, with 8 bases matching TRBD2. The CDR3 spells CASRPGLANTGELFF. In nucleotides, the CDR3 is TGTGCCAGCCGACCGGGACTAGCGAACACCGGGGAGCTGTTTTTT. Full variable domain (outside the CDR3, taken from reference TRBV19 and TRBJ2-2): DGGITQSPKYLFRKEGQNVTLSCEQNLNHDAMYWYRQDPGQGLRLIYYSQIVNDFQKGDIAEGYSVSREKKESFPLTVTSAQKNPTAFYLCASRPGLANTGELFFGEGSRLTVL.